This T cell receptor (beta chain) was observed in a study of T cell responses to AZD1222 COVID-19 vaccine. This CDR3 is 16 amino acids long. Trimming cost V 0 bases and J 5 bases, with 16 bases left between them. Germline V CDR1 and CDR2: SGHVS, FQNEAQ. TCRdb keeps only in-frame clones here, not all; method: immunoSEQ multiplex PCR. The sample has over 110,000 clones, around 90% seen once. The chain recombines TRBV7-8 with TRBJ2-5; perhaps TRBD1 as D (5 bases). This TCR came from an adult in good health. This sample comprised peripheral blood, obtained on day 0 of AZD1222 vaccination. The CDR3 sequence: CASSLARSRARETQYF. The CDR3 DNA is TGTGCCAGCAGCTTAGCGAGGAGCAGGGCCCGGGAGACCCAGTACTTC.